The sequence of this T cell receptor (beta chain) was determined in a study of memory CD4+ T cells and cytomegalovirus serostatus. Study-level information: Healthy Belgian adult donors included nine or ten CMV-positive and some 23 CMV-negative people.

The assay was immunoSEQ multiplex PCR, and TCRdb's table has in-frame clones only and misses some. The sample lists about 48,000 clones, roughly 73% seen once, with approximately 0.8% in the top ten. Single viable CD3+CD4+CD8-CD45RO+ cells were sorted as the memory CD4+ T cells. This CDR3 region has 12 residues. The genes are TRBV21-1 and TRBJ2-1; the table's D call of TRBD2 was not tested on the DNA. TRBV21-1 is flagged as a pseudogene. The sequencing input was memory CD4+ T cells from blood. The receptor comes from an adult in good health and CMV-seronegative. The CDR3 loop is CASRITSGNQFF. In DNA, the CDR3 is TGTGCCAGCAGGATTACTAGCGGGAACCAGTTCTTC.